Described below is a single T cell receptor beta chain sequence and its context. CDR1 MGHDK and CDR2 SYGVNS come from the germline V gene. The CDR3 runs to 13 residues. The sample is drawn from a study of T cells expressing NK-cell markers. Across the whole study: In sorted CD3+CD56+NKG2C+, CD3+CD56+NKG2C- and CD3+CD56-NKG2C+ T cells, TCR beta repertoires were obtained.

TCRdb processed the 5' RACE reads again and assigns one entry to each CDR3 protein, with no DNA. Reported are 550,000 to 600,000 distinct CDR3 sequences; the ten largest clones contain 3.5% to 4.5%. The sequenced sample was blood T cells: a sorted CD56 or NKG2C T cell subset, CD4+ or CD8+ T cells, or bulk PBMC T cells (not recorded which). V usage is TRBV25-1 and J usage is TRBJ1-1; TCRdb gives TRBD1 as the D gene, but with no DNA this cannot be confirmed. This receptor was taken from a man younger than 35 in good health. The CDR3 sequence: CASSGGARTEAFF.